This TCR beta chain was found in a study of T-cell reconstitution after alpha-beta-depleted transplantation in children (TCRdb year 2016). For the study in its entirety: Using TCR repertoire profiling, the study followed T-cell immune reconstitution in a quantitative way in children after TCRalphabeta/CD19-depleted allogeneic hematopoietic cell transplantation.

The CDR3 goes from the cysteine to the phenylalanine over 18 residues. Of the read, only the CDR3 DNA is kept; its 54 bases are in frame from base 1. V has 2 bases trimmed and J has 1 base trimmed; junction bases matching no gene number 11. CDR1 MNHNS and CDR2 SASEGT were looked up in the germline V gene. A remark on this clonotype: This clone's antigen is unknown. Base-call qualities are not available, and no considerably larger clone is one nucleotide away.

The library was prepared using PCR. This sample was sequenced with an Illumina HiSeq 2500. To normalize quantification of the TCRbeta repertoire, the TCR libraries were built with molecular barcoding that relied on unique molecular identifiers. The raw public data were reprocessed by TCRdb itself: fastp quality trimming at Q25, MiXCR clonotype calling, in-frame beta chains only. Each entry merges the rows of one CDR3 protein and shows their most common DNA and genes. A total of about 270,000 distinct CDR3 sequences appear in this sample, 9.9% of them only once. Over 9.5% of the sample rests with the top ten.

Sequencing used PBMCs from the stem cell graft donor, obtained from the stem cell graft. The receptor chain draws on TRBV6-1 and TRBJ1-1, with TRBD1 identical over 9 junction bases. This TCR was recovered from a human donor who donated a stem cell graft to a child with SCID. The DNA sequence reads TGTGCCAGCAGTGAATACAGGGGGCCGGGCCCTTCGAACACTGAAGCTTTCTTT. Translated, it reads CASSEYRGPGPSNTEAFF.